The 15 T cell receptor beta chains in this list originate from one sample, sequenced in a study of vaccination and CD4 T cells after COVID-19. As for treatment: approximately 10-day PBMC culture with coronavirus spike peptide pools or control peptides (ViraFEST assay). Antigens for these TCRs are unknown. The assay that was used to sequence DNA from cultured CD4+ T cells was the Oncomine TCR Beta short-read assay. MiXCR, applied by TCRdb to the PCR reads, yields one record per CDR3 protein. The sample lists 15,000 to 20,000 distinct CDR3 sequences, roughly 50% occurring once. Sequencing was done on a sample of CD4+ T cells from blood, cultured in vitro. The receptors shown here come from a human donor who had recovered from COVID-19.

The gene calls are TRBV27 and TRBJ1-6; tentative D call: TRBD1 (6 bases). CDR1 is MNHEY, CDR2 SMNVEV, per germline (reference sequence). The CDR3 is 13 amino acids. Trimming pared 5 bases from V and 11 bases from J, leaving 13 bases between. CDR3 protein: CASSPAGGPPLHF. In DNA, the CDR3 is TGTGCCAGCAGTCCGGCGGGGGGGCCACCCCTCCACTTT.

This clonotype appeared a few times. The chain carries TRBV20-1 and TRBJ1-1; D is ambiguous. Germline lookup yields CDR1 DFQATT and CDR2 SNEGSKA (reference sequence). V was clipped by 3 bases and J by 1 base, with 6 bases between them. The CDR3 is made up of 12 amino acids. CDR3 in DNA: TGCAGTGCTAGTTTGACGAACACTGAAGCTTTCTTT. This codes for CSASLTNTEAFF.

The genes are TRBV3-1 and TRBJ1-1, with D perhaps matching TRBD1 (6 bases). Looked up from germline, CDR1 is LGHDT and CDR2 is YNNKEL (reference sequence). Deletions cut 2 bases from V and 5 bases from J, with 18 bases between. The CDR3 is made up of 16 amino acids. CDR3 nucleotides: TGTGCCAGCAGCCAATCCCAGGGCAGGGGTCGGACTGAAGCTTTCTTT. Its protein product is CASSQSQGRGRTEAFF. Full variable domain (remainder filled in from reference TRBV3-1 and TRBJ1-1): DTAVSQTPKYLVTQMGNDKSIKCEQNLGHDTMYWYKQDSKKFLKIMFSYNNKELIINETVPNRFSPKSPDKAHLNLHINSLELGDSAVYFCASSQSQGRGRTEAFFGQGTRLTVV.

CDR3 in amino acids: CASSSRQLSTGSEAFF. The DNA for the CDR3 is TGTGCCAGCAGCTCCCGTCAACTCTCGACAGGGTCGGAAGCTTTCTTT. This chain connects TRBV7-8 to TRBJ1-1; 7 bases fit TRBD1. Germline V gives CDR1 SGHVS, CDR2 FQNEAQ. CDR3 size: 16 residues. Trimming removed 4 bases from V and 8 bases from J; junction bases left unmatched: 16.

The chain couples TRBV11-3 to TRBJ1-1; D possibly corresponds to TRBD1 (5 bases). Between the trimmed V and J ends, which lost 1 base and 0 bases, there was a span of 9 bases. Per the germline V gene, CDR1 is SGHNT and CDR2 is YENEEA. There are 15 residues in the CDR3. The CDR3 coding sequence is TGTGCCAGCAGCTTAGTAGGGACTCTGAACACTGAAGCTTTCTTT. Its protein is CASSLVGTLNTEAFF.

A few counts support this clonotype. This chain uses TRBV6-1 with TRBJ2-2, with D hard to call. The CDR3 runs 15 residues. Between the trimmed V and J ends, which lost 6 bases and 3 bases, there was a span of 14 bases. CDR1 MNHNS and CDR2 SASEGT come from the germline V gene. CDR3 residues: CASRPIGTDTGELFF. CDR3 in DNA: TGTGCCAGCAGACCGATCGGCACTGACACCGGGGAGCTGTTTTTT.

The V and J genes are TRBV7-9 and TRBJ1-1; no clear D gene. Per germline, CDR1 SEHNR and CDR2 FQNEAQ (reference sequence). V was pared by 4 bases and J by 1 base, with 10 bases between. CDR3 length equals 14 residues. The CDR3 sequence is CASSYDLQNTEAFF. The CDR3 coding sequence is TGTGCCAGCAGCTATGACCTACAGAACACTGAAGCTTTCTTT.

There are a few counts of this clonotype. The CDR3 DNA sequence: TGCGCCAGCAGCCAAGATAGCGGGGGGGCCGGCCACACCGGGGAGCTGTTTTTT. Amino acid sequence: CASSQDSGGAGHTGELFF. The chain is built from TRBV4-3 and TRBJ2-2, with 11 bases lining up with TRBD2. The CDR3 spans 18 residues. V dropped 0 bases and J dropped 3; count of bases not matched to a gene: 6. The germline gives CDR1 LGHNA, CDR2 YSLEER.

The chain employs TRBV29-1 and TRBJ2-7; the D is unclear. The V end was cut by 6 bases, the J end by 5 bases, with 17 bases between. The CDR3 runs to 13 residues. The germline gives CDR1 SQVTM, CDR2 ANQGSEA. The DNA for the CDR3 is TGCAGCGTGAGTCACTACGGTTCCCACGAGCAGTACTTC. It translates to CSVSHYGSHEQYF.

CDR3 in DNA: TGTGCCAGCAGTCCCGGGACATACTCCTACGAGCAGTACTTC. Its translation: CASSPGTYSYEQYF. The chain is built from TRBV27 and TRBJ2-7, with D perhaps matching TRBD1 (6 bases). The CDR3 length is 14 residues. The germline V gene encodes CDR1 MNHEY and CDR2 SMNVEV (reference sequence). Trimming cost V 5 bases and J 0 bases, with 11 bases left between them.

The CDR3 reads CASSYDRGGETQYF. The DNA of the CDR3 is TGTGCCAGCAGCTACGACAGGGGGGGGGAGACCCAGTACTTC. The V gene is TRBV7-2, the J gene TRBJ2-5; TRBD1 matches at 9 bases. The CDR3 is 14 amino acids. Trimming at V came to 4 bases and at J to 5 bases, leaving 5 bases not matched to a gene. The germline gives CDR1 SGHTA, CDR2 FQGNSA.

The chain carries TRBV6-1 and TRBJ2-1; weak D call: TRBD2 (5 bases). Per germline, CDR1 MNHNS and CDR2 SASEGT. The CDR3 has 15 residues. Trimming removed 5 bases at V and 7 bases at J, with 18 bases between. CDR3 sequence: CASSPTRWGRNEQFF. The CDR3 nucleotides are TGTGCCAGCAGTCCCACTAGGTGGGGAAGGAATGAGCAGTTCTTC.

The chain links TRBV27 to TRBJ2-1; 7 positions agree with TRBD2. Trimming took 6 bases from V and 4 from J; bases not matched to a gene: 15. The CDR3 totals 17 residues. Germline loops: CDR1 MNHEY, CDR2 SMNVEV (reference sequence). CDR3 coding DNA: TGTGCCAGCAGCCCCGCCGAGGGGCCGGGACTATACAATGAGCAGTTCTTC. Its translation: CASSPAEGPGLYNEQFF.

The chain combines TRBV24-1 with TRBJ2-5, with 9 nucleotides matching TRBD1. The CDR3 runs 18 residues. After removal of 2 bases from V and 4 bases from J, the junction contained 13 bases not matched to a gene. The V gene's germline CDR1 is KGHDR and CDR2 SFDVKD. The CDR3 region is CATSDYRDRDLRGETQYF. The CDR3, as DNA: TGTGCCACCAGTGATTACCGGGACAGGGACCTCCGTGGAGAGACCCAGTACTTC.

The sample holds a few counts of this clonotype. The rearrangement joins TRBV20-1 to TRBJ2-7; D might be TRBD1 (5 bases). V was cut by 0 bases and J by 7 bases, with 16 bases left in between. CDR1 and CDR2 from the germline V gene are DFQATT and SNEGSKA (reference sequence). The CDR3 has 14 amino acids. CDR3 coding DNA: TGCAGTGCTAGAGATAGGACACTTATAGGGGAGCAGTACTTC. It encodes CSARDRTLIGEQYF.